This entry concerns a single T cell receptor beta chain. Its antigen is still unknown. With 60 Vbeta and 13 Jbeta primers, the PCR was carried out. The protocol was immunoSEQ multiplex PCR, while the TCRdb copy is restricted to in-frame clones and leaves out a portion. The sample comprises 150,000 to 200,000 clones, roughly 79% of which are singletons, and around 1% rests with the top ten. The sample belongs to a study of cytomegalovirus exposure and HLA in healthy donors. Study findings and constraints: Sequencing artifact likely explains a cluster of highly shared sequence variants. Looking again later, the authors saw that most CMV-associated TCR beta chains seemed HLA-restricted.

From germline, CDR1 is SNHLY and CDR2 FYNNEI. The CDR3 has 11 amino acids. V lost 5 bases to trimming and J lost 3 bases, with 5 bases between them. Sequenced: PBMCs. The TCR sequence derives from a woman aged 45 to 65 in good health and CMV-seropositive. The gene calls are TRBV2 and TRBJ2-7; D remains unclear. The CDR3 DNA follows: TGTGCCAGCAGTCTCCTCTACGAGCAGTACTTC. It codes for CASSLLYEQYF.